This T cell receptor beta chain is drawn from a study of CD8+CD57+ T cells in acquired aplastic anemia. Using genomic DNA as the template, TCR beta VDJ and CDR3 profiling was carried out. TCRdb reanalysed the reads using MiXCR and keeps one entry per CDR3 protein. The table shows 150,000 to 200,000 distinct CDR3 sequences, with 64% occurring only once. CDR1 DFQATT and CDR2 SNEGSKA come from the germline V gene (reference sequence). The CDR3 has 12 amino acids. Trimming left V 6 bases short and J 6 bases short, with 15 bases between. The V and J genes are TRBV20-1 and TRBJ2-7; D gene unclear. The receptor comes from a human donor with severe aplastic anemia or a healthy control (not recorded which). Sample: sorted CD4+, CD8+, or CD8+CD57+ T cells (not recorded which) from PBMCs. The CDR3 loop reads CSALRPGIEQYF. CDR3 DNA: TGCAGTGCCCTACGACCGGGCATCGAGCAGTACTTC.